This T cell receptor beta chain was identified in a study of shared clonotypes between healthy human individuals. Naive CD8 populations comprised CD45RO-negative cells positively selected for CCR7, excluding terminally differentiated effector memory CD45RA+ cells. This CDR3 contains 16 residues. Losses at the gene ends were 3 bases for V and 3 bases for J; bases not matched to a gene: 7. The germline V gene has CDR1 MNHEY and CDR2 SMNVEV (reference sequence). Assay used: immunoSEQ multiplex PCR; TCRdb lists only in-frame clones, some missing. This sample carries under 1 million clones, 80% to 95% of them seen once, and the ten largest clones take around 24%. This clone was seen a handful of times.

The chain recombines TRBV27 with TRBJ2-2, with 7 bases matching TRBD2. This TCR derives from a man aged 25 to 40 in good health. Material for sequencing was naive CD8+ T cells sorted from blood. CDR3 sequence reads: CASSLVGGVYTGELFF. DNA for the CDR3: TGTGCCAGCAGTTTGGTGGGGGGGGTTTACACCGGGGAGCTGTTTTTT.